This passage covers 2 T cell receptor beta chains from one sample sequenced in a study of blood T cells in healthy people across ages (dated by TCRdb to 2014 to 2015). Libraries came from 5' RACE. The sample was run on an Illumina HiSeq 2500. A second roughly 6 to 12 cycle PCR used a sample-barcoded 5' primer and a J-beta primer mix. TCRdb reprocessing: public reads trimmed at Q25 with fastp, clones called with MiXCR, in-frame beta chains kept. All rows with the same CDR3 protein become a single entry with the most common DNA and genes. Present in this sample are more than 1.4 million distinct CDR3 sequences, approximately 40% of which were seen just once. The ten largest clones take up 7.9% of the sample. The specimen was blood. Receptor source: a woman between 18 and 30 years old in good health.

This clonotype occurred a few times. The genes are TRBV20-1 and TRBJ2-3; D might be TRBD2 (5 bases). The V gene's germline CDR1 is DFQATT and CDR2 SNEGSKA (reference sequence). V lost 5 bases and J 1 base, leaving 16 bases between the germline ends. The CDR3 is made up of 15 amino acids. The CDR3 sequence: CSASGTRGRTDTQYF. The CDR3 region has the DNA TGCAGTGCTTCTGGAACTCGGGGTCGCACAGATACGCAGTATTTT.

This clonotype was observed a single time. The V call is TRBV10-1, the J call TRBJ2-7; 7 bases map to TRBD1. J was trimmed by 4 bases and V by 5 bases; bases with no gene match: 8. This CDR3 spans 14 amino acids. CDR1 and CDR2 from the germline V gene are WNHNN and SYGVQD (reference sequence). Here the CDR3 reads CASSNGPGGYEQYF. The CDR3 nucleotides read TGCGCCAGCAGTAACGGGCCAGGGGGATACGAGCAGTACTTC.